This is a list of T cell receptor beta chains from one sample in a study of cytomegalovirus exposure and HLA in healthy donors. Using immunoSEQ multiplex PCR, the repertoire was profiled, and TCRdb retains in-frame clones only, with some absent. The profile shows about 130,000 clones, 65% to 80% of them singletons. The sample taken for sequencing was PBMCs. Receptor source: a human donor in good health. The CDR3 runs from the conserved cysteine through the conserved F or W. The D gene is left open where the match is weak. Size is stated for part of the rows, as once, few or many counts, or as a class when the clone is expanded.

J gene: TRBJ1-1; V gene: TRBV10-3; clone size: -; D gene: TRBD1; CDR3 DNA: TGTGCCATCAGTCTACGACAGGGGGTTAGCACTGAAGCTTTCTTT; CDR3 protein: CAISLRQGVSTEAFF
J gene: TRBJ1-1; V gene: TRBV28; clone size: -; D gene: -; CDR3 DNA: TGTGCCAGCAGTCCCCTTGAGGGTTTTAACACTGAAGCTTTCTTT; CDR3 protein: CASSPLEGFNTEAFF
J gene: TRBJ2-4; V gene: TRBV5-6; clone size: once; D gene: TRBD2; CDR3 DNA: TGTGCCAGCAGCCGGTGGACTAGCGGTCTAGCCAAAAACATTCAGTACTTC; CDR3 protein: CASSRWTSGLAKNIQYF
J gene: TRBJ2-7; V gene: TRBV11-2; clone size: -; D gene: -; CDR3 DNA: TGTGCCAGCAGCTTATGGAGGGCTGGTGGGGCCTACGAGCAGTACTTC; CDR3 protein: CASSLWRAGGAYEQYF
J gene: TRBJ2-7; V gene: TRBV14; clone size: -; D gene: TRBD2; CDR3 DNA: TGTGCCAGCAGCCGACTAGCGCGTGAGCAGTACTTC; CDR3 protein: CASSRLAREQYF
J gene: TRBJ2-7; V gene: TRBV5-1; clone size: -; D gene: TRBD2; CDR3 DNA: TGCGCCAGCAGCTTTAGCGGGAGCTCCTACGAGCAGTACTTC; CDR3 protein: CASSFSGSSYEQYF
J gene: TRBJ2-1; V gene: TRBV19; clone size: -; D gene: TRBD2; CDR3 DNA: TGTGCCAGTAGTAAACTAGCGAGGGGCATTTACAATGAGCAGTTCTTC; CDR3 protein: CASSKLARGIYNEQFF
J gene: TRBJ1-4; V gene: TRBV27; clone size: few; D gene: TRBD1; CDR3 DNA: TGTGCCAGCAGAGGACAGGGGATAGAAAAACTGTTTTTT; CDR3 protein: CASRGQGIEKLFF
J gene: TRBJ2-3; V gene: TRBV11-2; clone size: -; D gene: -; CDR3 DNA: TGTGCCAGCAGCTTAATAATGAGGGATACGCAGTATTTT; CDR3 protein: CASSLIMRDTQYF
J gene: TRBJ2-7; V gene: TRBV9; clone size: -; D gene: TRBD2; CDR3 DNA: TGTGCCAGCGGACTAGACGCGACCTCCTACGAGCAGTACTTC; CDR3 protein: CASGLDATSYEQYF
J gene: TRBJ2-7; V gene: TRBV2; clone size: -; D gene: TRBD2; CDR3 DNA: TGTGCCAGCAGTGATGGACGGGAGGGCCGCGAGCAGTACTTC; CDR3 protein: CASSDGREGREQYF
J gene: TRBJ2-2; V gene: TRBV2; clone size: few; D gene: TRBD2; CDR3 DNA: TGTGCCAGCGGGCGGGAGCGGGGCACCGGGGAGCTGTTTTTT; CDR3 protein: CASGRERGTGELFF
J gene: TRBJ2-1; V gene: TRBV18; clone size: few; D gene: -; CDR3 DNA: TGTGCCAGCTCACCAAGCCAGGACAATGAGCAGTTCTTC; CDR3 protein: CASSPSQDNEQFF